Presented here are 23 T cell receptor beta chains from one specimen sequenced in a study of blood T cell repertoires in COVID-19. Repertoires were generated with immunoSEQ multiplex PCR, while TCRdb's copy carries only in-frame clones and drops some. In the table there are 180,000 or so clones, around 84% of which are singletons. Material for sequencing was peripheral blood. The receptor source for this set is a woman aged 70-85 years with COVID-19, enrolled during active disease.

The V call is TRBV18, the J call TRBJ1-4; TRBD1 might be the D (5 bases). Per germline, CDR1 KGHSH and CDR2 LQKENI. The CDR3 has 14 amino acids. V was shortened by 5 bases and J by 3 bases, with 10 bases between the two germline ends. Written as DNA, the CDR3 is TGTGCCAGCTCATCGACAGAGCCTAATGAAAAACTGTTTTTT. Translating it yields CASSSTEPNEKLFF.

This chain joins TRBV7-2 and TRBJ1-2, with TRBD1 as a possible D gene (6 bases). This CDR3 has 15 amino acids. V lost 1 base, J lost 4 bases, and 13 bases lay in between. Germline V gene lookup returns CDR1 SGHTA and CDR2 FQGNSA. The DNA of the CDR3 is TGTGCCAGCAGCTTAGGGGACACGGTATTCTATGGCTACACCTTC. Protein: CASSLGDTVFYGYTF.

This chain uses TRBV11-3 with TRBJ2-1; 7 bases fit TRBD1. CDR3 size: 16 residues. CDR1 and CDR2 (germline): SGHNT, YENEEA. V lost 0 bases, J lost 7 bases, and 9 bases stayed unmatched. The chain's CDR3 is CASSLDIGQVPNEQFF. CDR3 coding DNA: TGTGCCAGCAGCTTAGATATTGGACAGGTCCCTAATGAGCAGTTCTTC.

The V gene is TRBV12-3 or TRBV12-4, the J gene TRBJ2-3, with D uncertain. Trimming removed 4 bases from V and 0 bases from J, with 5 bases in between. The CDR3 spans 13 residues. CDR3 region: CASSSTSTDTQYF. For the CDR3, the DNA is TGTGCCAGCAGTTCGACTAGCACAGATACGCAGTATTTT.

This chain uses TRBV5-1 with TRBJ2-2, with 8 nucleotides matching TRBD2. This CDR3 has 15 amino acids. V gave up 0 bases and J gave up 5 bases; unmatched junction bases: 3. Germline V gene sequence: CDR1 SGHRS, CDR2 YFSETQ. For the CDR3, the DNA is TGCGCCAGCAGCTTGGCGGGGGGGCGAACCGGGGAGCTGTTTTTT. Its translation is CASSLAGGRTGELFF.

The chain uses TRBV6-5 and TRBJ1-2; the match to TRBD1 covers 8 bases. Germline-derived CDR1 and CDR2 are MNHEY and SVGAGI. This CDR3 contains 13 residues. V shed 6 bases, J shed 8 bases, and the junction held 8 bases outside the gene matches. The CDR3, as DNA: TGTGCCAGCAGACTCCAGGGGGCGGAAGGCTACACCTTC. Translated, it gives CASRLQGAEGYTF.

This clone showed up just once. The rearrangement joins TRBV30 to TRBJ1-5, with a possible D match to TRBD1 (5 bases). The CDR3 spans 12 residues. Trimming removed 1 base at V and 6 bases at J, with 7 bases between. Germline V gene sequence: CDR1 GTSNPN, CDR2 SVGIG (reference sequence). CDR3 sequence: CAWSEGVQPQHF. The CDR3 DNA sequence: TGTGCCTGGAGTGAAGGGGTTCAGCCCCAGCATTTT.

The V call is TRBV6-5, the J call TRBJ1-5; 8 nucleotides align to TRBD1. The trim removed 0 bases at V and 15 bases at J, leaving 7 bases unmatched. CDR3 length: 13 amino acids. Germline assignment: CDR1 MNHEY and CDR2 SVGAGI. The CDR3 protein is CASSYSITGGRHF. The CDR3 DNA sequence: TGTGCCAGCAGTTACTCAATAACAGGGGGGAGGCATTTT.

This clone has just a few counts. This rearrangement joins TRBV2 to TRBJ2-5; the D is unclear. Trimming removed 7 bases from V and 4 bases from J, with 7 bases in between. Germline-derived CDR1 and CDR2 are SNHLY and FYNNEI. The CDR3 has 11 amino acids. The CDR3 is CASNGGETQYF. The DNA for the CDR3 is TGTGCCAGCAACGGTGGAGAGACCCAGTACTTC.

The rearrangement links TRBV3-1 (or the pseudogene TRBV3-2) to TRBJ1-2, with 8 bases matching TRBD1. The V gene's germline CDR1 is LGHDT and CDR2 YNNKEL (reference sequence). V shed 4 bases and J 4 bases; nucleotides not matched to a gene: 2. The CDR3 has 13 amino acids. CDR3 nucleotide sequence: TGTGCCAGCAGCCCTACAGGGGGCTATGGCTACACCTTC. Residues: CASSPTGGYGYTF.

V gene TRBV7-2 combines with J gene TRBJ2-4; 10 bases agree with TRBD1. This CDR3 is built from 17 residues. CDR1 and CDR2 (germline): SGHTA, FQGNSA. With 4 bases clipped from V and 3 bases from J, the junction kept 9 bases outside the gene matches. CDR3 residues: CASSSSGQGWGKNIQYF. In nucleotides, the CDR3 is TGTGCCAGCAGCTCCTCGGGACAGGGGTGGGGCAAAAACATTCAGTACTTC.

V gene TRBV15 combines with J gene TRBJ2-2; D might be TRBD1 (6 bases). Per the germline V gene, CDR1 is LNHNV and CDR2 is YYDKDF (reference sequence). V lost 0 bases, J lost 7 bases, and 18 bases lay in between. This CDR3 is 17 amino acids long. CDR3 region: CATSRELTGKLDGELFF. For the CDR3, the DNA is TGTGCCACCAGCAGAGAGTTAACAGGGAAGTTGGACGGGGAGCTGTTTTTT.

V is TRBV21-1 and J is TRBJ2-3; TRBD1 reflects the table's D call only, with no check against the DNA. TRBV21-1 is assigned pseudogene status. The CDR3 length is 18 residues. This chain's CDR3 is CASSKGGQGARSPDTQYF. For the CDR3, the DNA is TGTGCCAGCAGCAAAGGGGGACAGGGGGCGCGGAGTCCAGATACGCAGTATTTT.

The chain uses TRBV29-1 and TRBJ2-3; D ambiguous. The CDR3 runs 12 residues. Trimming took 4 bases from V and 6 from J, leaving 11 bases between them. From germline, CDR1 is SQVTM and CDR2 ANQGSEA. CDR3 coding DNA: TGCAGCGTTGGCGCGGCCTTGGATACGCAGTATTTT. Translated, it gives CSVGAALDTQYF.

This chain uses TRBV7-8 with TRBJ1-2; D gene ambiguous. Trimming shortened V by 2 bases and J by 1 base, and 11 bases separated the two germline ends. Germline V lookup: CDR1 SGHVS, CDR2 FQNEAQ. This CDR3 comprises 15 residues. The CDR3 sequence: CASSLIAGFNYGYTF. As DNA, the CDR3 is TGTGCCAGCAGCTTAATTGCAGGCTTTAACTATGGCTACACCTTC.

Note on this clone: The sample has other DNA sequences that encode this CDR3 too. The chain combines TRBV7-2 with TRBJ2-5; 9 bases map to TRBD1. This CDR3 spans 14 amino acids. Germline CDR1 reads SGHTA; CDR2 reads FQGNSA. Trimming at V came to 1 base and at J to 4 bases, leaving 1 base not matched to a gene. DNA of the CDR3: TGTGCCAGCAGCTTAGACAGGGGGCGAGAGACCCAGTACTTC. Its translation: CASSLDRGRETQYF.

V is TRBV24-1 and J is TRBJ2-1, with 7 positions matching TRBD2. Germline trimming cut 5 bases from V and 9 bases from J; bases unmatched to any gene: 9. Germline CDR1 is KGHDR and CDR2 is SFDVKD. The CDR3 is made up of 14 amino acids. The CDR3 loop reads CATSVGGNYFEQFF. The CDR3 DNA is TGTGCCACCAGTGTGGGGGGGAATTATTTTGAGCAGTTCTTC.

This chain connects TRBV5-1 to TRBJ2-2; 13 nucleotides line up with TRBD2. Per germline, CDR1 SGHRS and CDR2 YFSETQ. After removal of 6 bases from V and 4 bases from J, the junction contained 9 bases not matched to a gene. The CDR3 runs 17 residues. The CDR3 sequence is CASTRTGLAGVTGELFF. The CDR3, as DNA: TGCGCCAGCACCCGGACCGGACTAGCGGGAGTCACCGGGGAGCTGTTTTTT.

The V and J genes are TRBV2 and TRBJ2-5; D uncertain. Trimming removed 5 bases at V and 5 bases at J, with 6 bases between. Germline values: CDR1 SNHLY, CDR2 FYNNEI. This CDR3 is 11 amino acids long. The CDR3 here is CASSSRETQYF. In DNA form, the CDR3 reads TGTGCCAGCAGTAGCCGGGAGACCCAGTACTTC.

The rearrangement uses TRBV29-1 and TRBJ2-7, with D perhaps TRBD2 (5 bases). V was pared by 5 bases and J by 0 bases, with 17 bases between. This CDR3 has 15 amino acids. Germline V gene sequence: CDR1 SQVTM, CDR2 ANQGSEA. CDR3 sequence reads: CSVYLGEGYSYEQYF. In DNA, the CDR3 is TGCAGCGTTTACCTGGGAGAGGGATACTCCTACGAGCAGTACTTC.

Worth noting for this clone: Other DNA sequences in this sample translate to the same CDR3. CDR3 sequence: CASSLGGGRETQYF. The CDR3, as DNA: TGCGCCAGCAGCTTGGGCGGGGGGCGAGAGACCCAGTACTTC. The chain combines TRBV5-1 with TRBJ2-5; 8 positions agree with TRBD2. Trimming removed 0 bases from V and 4 bases from J; junction bases left unmatched: 2. Germline values: CDR1 SGHRS, CDR2 YFSETQ. The CDR3 consists of 14 residues.

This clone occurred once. The chain's CDR3 is CASSAGTGGIGEQFF. The CDR3 DNA reads TGTGCCAGCAGCGCGGGGACAGGGGGCATTGGTGAGCAGTTCTTC. The chain couples TRBV9 to TRBJ2-1; 12 positions match TRBD1. Germline V gene lookup returns CDR1 SGDLS and CDR2 YYNGEE. V trimming: 3 bases; J trimming: 9 bases; junction bases outside the gene matches: 7. This CDR3 has 15 amino acids.

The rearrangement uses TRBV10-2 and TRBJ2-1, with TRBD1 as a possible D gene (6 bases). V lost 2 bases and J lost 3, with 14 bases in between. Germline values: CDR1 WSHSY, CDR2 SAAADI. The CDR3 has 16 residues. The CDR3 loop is CASSEPRGFYYNEQFF. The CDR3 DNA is TGCGCCAGCAGTGAGCCTAGGGGGTTTTACTACAATGAGCAGTTCTTC.